A selection of T cell receptor beta chains follows, all from one sample in a study of T cells in Graves' hyperthyroidism and ophthalmopathy. Via MiXCR, TCRdb re-called the multiplex PCR reads, giving one row per CDR3 protein. The sample includes about half a million distinct CDR3 sequences, about 22% seen only once; the top ten take about 49%. The sequencing sample was made of blood. The receptors derive from an older woman with Graves' ophthalmopathy. Each CDR3 is given with its conserved first and last residue. A row's size may be missing; if present it is once, few, many or a size class.

v_gene,abundance,CDR3aa
TRBV7-3,many,CASSLQGQTSTDTQYF
TRBV28,few,CASRTGTGPLGTF
TRBV11-2,.,CASRTLGGGFTQYF
TRBV29-1,few,CSVDSGGGETQYF
TRBV7-6,.,CASGLLQVENSNQPQHF
TRBV6-1,few,CASVQGQTYEQYF
TRBV7-3,many,CASSLRGLETQYF
TRBV20-1,.,CSARSSGGGRETQYF
TRBV10-3,.,CAISESEIMNTEAFF
TRBV6-1,.,CASRSGRATNEQYF
TRBV7-7,.,CASSLLNVIQGAETQYF
TRBV13,few,CASSRRGAGSYEQYF
TRBV29-1,.,CSVAQGAYSGNTIYF
TRBV19,few,CASSMVLAGGHPSGDTQYF
TRBV6-1,few,CASTLSYEQFF
TRBV7-8,.,CASRPTSGSYNEQFF
TRBV3-1,many,CASSQEGATEAFF
TRBV27,few,CASSLRGSYYGYTF
TRBV6-2/TRBV6-3,.,CASRDSGSYNEQFF
TRBV19,.,CASSKDRDNLYNEQFF